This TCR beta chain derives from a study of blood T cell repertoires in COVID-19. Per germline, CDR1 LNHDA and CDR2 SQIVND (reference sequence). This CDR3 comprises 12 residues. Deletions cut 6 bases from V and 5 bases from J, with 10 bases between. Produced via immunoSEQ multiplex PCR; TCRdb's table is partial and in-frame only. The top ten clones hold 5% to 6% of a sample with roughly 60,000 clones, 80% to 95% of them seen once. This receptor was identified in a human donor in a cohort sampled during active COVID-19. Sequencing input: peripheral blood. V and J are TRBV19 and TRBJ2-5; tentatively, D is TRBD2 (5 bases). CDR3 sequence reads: CASSAQRETQYF. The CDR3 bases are TGTGCCAGTAGCGCTCAGCGGGAGACCCAGTACTTC.